One and the same sample provided the 27 T cell receptor beta chains below, sequenced in a study of shared clonotypes between healthy human individuals. Method: immunoSEQ multiplex PCR; TCRdb's copy keeps in-frame clones and lacks some. The sample lists 950,000 to 1,300,000 clones; 65% to 80% were seen once. Sequenced input: memory CD4+ T cells sorted from blood. Subset of the sample: CD45RA-negative fraction. The origin of the receptors is a man aged 18-30 years in good health.

This chain joins TRBV25-1 and TRBJ2-7; perhaps TRBD1 as D (5 bases). Germline V CDR1 and CDR2: MGHDK, SYGVNS. The V and J ends lost 6 bases and 2 bases respectively, with 14 bases between them. The CDR3 is made up of 14 amino acids. As DNA, the CDR3 is TGTGCCAGCAGACCCTCCAGGGCTCCCTACGAGCAGTACTTC. It translates to CASRPSRAPYEQYF.

The chain recombines TRBV20-1 with TRBJ2-1; D is undetermined. This CDR3 is built from 11 residues. Between the trimmed V and J ends, which lost 7 bases and 8 bases, there was a span of 12 bases. Germline-derived CDR1 and CDR2 are DFQATT and SNEGSKA (reference sequence). CDR3 DNA sequence: TGCAGTGTCCGTCCGGGCCATGAGCAGTTCTTC. Its translation is CSVRPGHEQFF.

This clone was seen just once. This chain connects TRBV7-6 to TRBJ1-3; D unclear. The CDR3 spans 15 residues. Trimming left V 1 base short and J 0 bases short, with 7 bases between. CDR1 is SGHVS and CDR2 is FNYEAQ in the germline V gene. CDR3 sequence (DNA): TGTGCCAGCAGCTTAGACGACTTCTCTGGAAACACCATATATTTT. It translates to CASSLDDFSGNTIYF.

This chain links TRBV2 with TRBJ1-4; TRBD1 might be the D (6 bases). The CDR3 totals 15 residues. With 6 bases removed from V and 7 bases from J, the gap between germline ends came to 18 bases. The germline V gene has CDR1 SNHLY and CDR2 FYNNEI. The CDR3: CASRKEGVSVEKLFF. DNA for the CDR3: TGTGCCAGCAGGAAGGAGGGGGTATCGGTTGAAAAACTGTTTTTT.

V is TRBV5-6 and J is TRBJ2-3; TRBD2 might be the D (7 bases). Germline CDR1 SGHDT, CDR2 YYEEEE. The CDR3 is 12 amino acids. The ends were cut back, 0 bases at V and 10 bases at J, with 9 bases in the middle. Here the CDR3 DNA reads TGTGCCAGCAGCTTGGTAGGGGGGGCGCAGTATTTT. It encodes CASSLVGGAQYF.

This sequence joins TRBV5-1 and TRBJ2-7; 8 bases are shared with TRBD1. Germline lookup yields CDR1 SGHRS and CDR2 YFSETQ. This CDR3 spans 15 amino acids. V shed 7 bases and J 4 bases; nucleotides not matched to a gene: 13. CDR3 protein: CASSDLAGGAYEQYF. The CDR3 nucleotides are TGCGCCAGCTCGGACCTAGCAGGGGGCGCGTACGAGCAGTACTTC.

The rearrangement links TRBV5-1 to TRBJ2-5; D unclear. Germline values: CDR1 SGHRS, CDR2 YFSETQ. The CDR3 sequence is 14 residues long. Trimming pared 7 bases from V and 3 bases from J, leaving 16 bases between. CDR3 loop: CASHYRTDEETQYF. The DNA for the CDR3 is TGCGCCAGCCACTATAGGACGGACGAAGAGACCCAGTACTTC.

The chain combines TRBV2 with TRBJ1-2, with 9 positions matching TRBD1. CDR3 length equals 14 residues. J gave up 6 bases and V 5 bases, and 7 bases lay outside the gene matches. Germline loops: CDR1 SNHLY, CDR2 FYNNEI. CDR3: CASSRGQGTDGYTF. CDR3 nucleotides: TGTGCCAGCAGTAGAGGACAGGGGACGGATGGCTACACCTTC.

The chain employs TRBV4-3 and TRBJ2-7; 7 bases map to TRBD2. V trimming: 1 base; J trimming: 4 bases; junction bases outside the gene matches: 7. Per germline, CDR1 LGHNA and CDR2 YSLEER. The CDR3 sequence is 15 residues long. In nucleotides, the CDR3 is TGCGCCAGCAGCCAAGGGGGCGGGAGTGGGTACGAGCAGTACTTC. This gives the protein CASSQGGGSGYEQYF.

The chain recombines TRBV23-1 with TRBJ2-7, with a possible D match to TRBD2 (6 bases). TRBV23-1 is designated an ORF whose function remains uncertain. Trimming took 4 bases from V and 2 from J, leaving 18 bases between them. The CDR3 sequence is 16 residues long. Here the CDR3 DNA reads TGCGCCAGCAGTCTGGGAACCGGGACTGATACCTACGAGCAGTACTTC. This gives the protein CASSLGTGTDTYEQYF.

The chain links TRBV7-2 to TRBJ1-4; D gene uncertain. V was pared by 5 bases and J by 4 bases, with 11 bases between. Per germline, CDR1 SGHTA and CDR2 FQGNSA. The CDR3 extends over 14 amino acids. CDR3 sequence (DNA): TGTGCCAGCAGCCCTGGCAGGCGTAATGAAAAACTGTTTTTT. Amino acid sequence: CASSPGRRNEKLFF.

This sequence joins TRBV27 and TRBJ2-2; D is possibly TRBD2 (6 bases). This CDR3 spans 14 amino acids. Germline values: CDR1 MNHEY, CDR2 SMNVEV (reference sequence). V was shortened by 8 bases and J by 1 base, with 11 bases between the two germline ends. CDR3: CASCLRENTGELFF. In nucleotides, the CDR3 is TGTGCCAGCTGCTTGCGGGAGAACACCGGGGAGCTGTTTTTT.

The V and J genes are TRBV29-1 and TRBJ1-2, with a possible D match to TRBD1 (5 bases). The CDR3 is made up of 12 amino acids. CDR1 and CDR2 (germline): SQVTM, ANQGSEA. Trimming cost V 7 bases and J 0 bases, with 9 bases left between them. The CDR3 nucleotides read TGCAGCGGGGGGGTTTCTAACTATGGCTACACCTTC. This gives the protein CSGGVSNYGYTF.

The genes are TRBV18 and TRBJ2-7; the match to TRBD1 covers 11 bases. The CDR3 sequence is 15 residues long. CDR1 KGHSH and CDR2 LQKENI come from the germline V gene. J was trimmed by 4 bases and V by 0 bases; bases with no gene match: 2. Written as DNA, the CDR3 is TGTGCCAGCTCACCACCCGGGACAGGGGGTTACGAGCAGTACTTC. Amino acid sequence: CASSPPGTGGYEQYF.

CDR3 nucleotide sequence: TGTGCCAGCAGCTTATATCCCGACGCGGGGTGGAATGGCTACACCTTC. Translating gives CASSLYPDAGWNGYTF. The J gene is TRBJ1-2, the V gene TRBV7-3; no clear D. V dropped 2 bases and J dropped 6 bases, with 19 bases sitting between them. Germline V gene lookup returns CDR1 SGHTA and CDR2 FQGTGA. CDR3 size: 16 residues.

The gene calls are TRBV5-1 and TRBJ2-7; maybe TRBD2 (5 bases). Trimming cost V 0 bases and J 0 bases, with 10 bases left between them. The length of the CDR3 is 15 residues. The germline V gene has CDR1 SGHRS and CDR2 YFSETQ. The DNA for the CDR3 is TGCGCCAGCAGCTTGGGCGGGTCAAGCTCCTACGAGCAGTACTTC. Translating it yields CASSLGGSSSYEQYF.

This clone was detected only a few times. The genes are TRBV6-1 and TRBJ1-5, with D maybe TRBD1 (6 bases). Trimming shortened V by 5 bases and J by 0 bases, and 8 bases separated the two germline ends. In germline, CDR1 is MNHNS, CDR2 SASEGT. The CDR3 extends over 14 amino acids. CDR3 protein: CASSLGASNQPQHF. The CDR3 DNA reads as TGTGCCAGCAGTCTGGGGGCTAGCAATCAGCCCCAGCATTTT.

This clone was seen only once. J is TRBJ2-1 and V is TRBV6-5, with a possible D match to TRBD2 (5 bases). The CDR3 runs 15 residues. CDR1 is MNHEY and CDR2 is SVGAGI in the germline V gene. The V end was cut by 7 bases, the J end by 9 bases, with 22 bases between. CDR3 region: CASTLHVGGGTEQFF. As DNA, the CDR3 is TGTGCCAGCACCCTACACGTCGGCGGAGGAACTGAGCAGTTCTTC.

The CDR3 here is CASSIGWSYEQYF. CDR3 DNA: TGTGCCAGTAGTATAGGGTGGTCCTACGAGCAGTACTTC. The chain joins TRBV19 to TRBJ2-7, with D hard to call. V lost 1 base to trimming and J lost 1 base, with 5 bases between them. Germline loops: CDR1 LNHDA, CDR2 SQIVND (reference sequence). The CDR3 runs to 13 residues. Combining the CDR3 with reference TRBV19 and TRBJ2-7 gives the whole variable domain DGGITQSPKYLFRKEGQNVTLSCEQNLNHDAMYWYRQDPGQGLRLIYYSQIVNDFQKGDIAEGYSVSREKKESFPLTVTSAQKNPTAFYLCASSIGWSYEQYFGPGTRLTVT.

DNA of the CDR3: TGTGCCAGCAGCTTCCCGGGACAGGTCCGTTTTGACATTCAGTACTTC. Encoded protein: CASSFPGQVRFDIQYF. The chain combines TRBV5-8 with TRBJ2-4, with 8 bases that match TRBD1. This CDR3 has 16 amino acids. After removal of 2 bases from V and 8 bases from J, the junction contained 12 bases not matched to a gene. The V gene's germline CDR1 is SGHTS and CDR2 YDEGEE.

The rearrangement joins TRBV6-1 to TRBJ2-7, with D perhaps TRBD2 (5 bases). Trimming cost V 8 bases and J 7 bases, with 18 bases left between them. Germline lookup yields CDR1 MNHNS and CDR2 SASEGT. The CDR3 covers 13 residues. The CDR3 sequence: CASRRTPVEEQYF. The CDR3, as DNA: TGTGCCAGCCGGCGGACTCCCGTTGAAGAGCAGTACTTC.

A single count supports this clone. The chain employs TRBV30 and TRBJ1-4; 9 bases line up with TRBD1. CDR3 length: 13 amino acids. Trimming removed 1 base from V and 13 bases from J; junction bases left unmatched: 7. Germline V gene data show CDR1 as GTSNPN and CDR2 as SVGIG (reference sequence). CDR3 region: CAWSAGQGARLFF. CDR3 sequence (DNA): TGTGCCTGGAGTGCGGGACAGGGAGCTAGACTGTTTTTT. Variable domain in full (rest from reference TRBV30 and TRBJ1-4): SQTIHQWPATLVQPVGSPLSLECTVEGTSNPNLYWYRQAAGRGLQLLFYSVGIGQISSEVPQNLSASRPQDRQFILSSKKLLLSDSGFYLCAWSAGQGARLFFGSGTQLSVL.

This chain uses TRBV19 with TRBJ1-1; D ambiguous. The CDR3 loop spans 13 amino acids. Trimming stripped 7 bases from V and 0 bases from J, with 9 bases between. Germline assignment: CDR1 LNHDA and CDR2 SQIVND (reference sequence). In nucleotides, the CDR3 is TGTGCCAGTACCGGCCTACTGAACACTGAAGCTTTCTTT. Translating it yields CASTGLLNTEAFF.

The sample holds a few counts of this clone. Other DNA sequences in the same sample also yield this CDR3. J is TRBJ2-1 and V is TRBV9; 9 bases agree with TRBD2. The CDR3 is made up of 15 amino acids. CDR1 SGDLS and CDR2 YYNGEE come from the germline V gene. J was trimmed by 4 bases and V by 0 bases; bases with no gene match: 2. CDR3 sequence (DNA): TGTGCCAGCAGCGTAGAGGCGGGAGGGTACAATGAGCAGTTCTTC. Amino acids: CASSVEAGGYNEQFF. Complete variable domain (other parts from reference TRBV9 and TRBJ2-1): DSGVTQTPKHLITATGQRVTLRCSPRSGDLSVYWYQQSLDQGLQFLIQYYNGEERAKGNILERFSAQQFPDLHSELNLSSLELGDSALYFCASSVEAGGYNEQFFGPGTRLTVL.

The genes are TRBV2 and TRBJ1-2; D is perhaps TRBD1 (6 bases). This CDR3 has 14 amino acids. V was cut by 6 bases and J by 5 bases, with 16 bases left in between. The germline gives CDR1 SNHLY, CDR2 FYNNEI. The CDR3 sequence is CASSVQGISYGYTF. The DNA of the CDR3 is TGTGCCAGCAGCGTACAGGGAATATCTTATGGCTACACCTTC.

There are many counts of this clone. The identical CDR3 is also encoded by other nucleotide sequences in the sample. J is TRBJ1-6 and V is TRBV11-2, with D unclear. Germline values: CDR1 SGHAT, CDR2 FQNNGV. Deletions cut 0 bases from V and 13 bases from J, with 16 bases between. This CDR3 is built from 15 residues. The CDR3 DNA follows: TGTGCCAGCAGCTTAGAAGTAGGGAGGACCAAGCCCCTCCACTTT. This encodes CASSLEVGRTKPLHF.

This clone has more than one count but fewer than ten. The sample has other DNA sequences that encode this CDR3 too. The chain employs TRBV7-3 and TRBJ2-1, with D perhaps matching TRBD1 or TRBD2 (5 bases each). Trimming removed 2 bases from V and 0 bases from J, with 8 bases in between. The CDR3 runs to 15 residues. Germline CDR1 reads SGHTA; CDR2 reads FQGTGA. As DNA, the CDR3 is TGTGCCAGCAGCTTAGGGACCAGCTCCTACAATGAGCAGTTCTTC. It yields the protein CASSLGTSSYNEQFF.